Following are 17 T cell receptor beta chains from one sample sequenced in a study of blood T cell repertoires in COVID-19. Generated by immunoSEQ multiplex PCR, the TCRdb table keeps only in-frame clones and is missing some. The top ten clones hold under 13% of a sample with 150,000 to 200,000 clones, more than 80% of them seen once. Material: peripheral blood. These receptors were taken from a human donor in a cohort sampled during active COVID-19.

The V gene is TRBV5-1, the J gene TRBJ2-7, with 8 positions matching TRBD1. V trimming: 4 bases; J trimming: 6 bases; junction bases outside the gene matches: 6. CDR3 length: 13 residues. Germline V gene sequence: CDR1 SGHRS, CDR2 YFSETQ. CDR3 DNA sequence: TGCGCCAGCAGCACTCTCACAGGGGGCGAGCAGTACTTC. Residues: CASSTLTGGEQYF. The whole variable domain, remainder taken from reference TRBV5-1 and TRBJ2-7, is KAGVTQTPRYLIKTRGQQVTLSCSPISGHRSVSWYQQTPGQGLQFLFEYFSETQRNKGNFPGRFSGRQFSNSRSEMNVSTLELGDSALYLCASSTLTGGEQYFGPGTRLTVT.

The gene calls are TRBV9 and TRBJ2-3; 8 nucleotides agree with TRBD2. The CDR3 extends over 15 amino acids. Germline V gives CDR1 SGDLS, CDR2 YYNGEE. V lost 4 bases and J lost 6; bases outside the gene matches: 10. The CDR3 region has the DNA TGTGCCAGCAGCACTAGCGGCCTGGTAGCGGATACGCAGTATTTT. Translated, it gives CASSTSGLVADTQYF.

This chain connects TRBV10-3 to TRBJ1-1; no clear D. This CDR3 region has 16 residues. The ends were cut back, 6 bases at V and 4 bases at J, with 21 bases in the middle. Germline-derived CDR1 and CDR2 are ENHRY and SYGVKD. As DNA, the CDR3 is TGTGCCATCAGACCTGTCCCGGCTCTCTCGGGCACTGAAGCTTTCTTT. Its translation: CAIRPVPALSGTEAFF.

The rearrangement links TRBV13 to TRBJ2-3, with a possible D match to TRBD1 (6 bases). Between the trimmed V and J ends, which lost 3 bases and 6 bases, there was a span of 13 bases. The germline gives CDR1 PRHDT, CDR2 FYEKMQ (reference sequence). The CDR3 totals 14 residues. This CDR3 reads CASSFVTGGDTQYF. In nucleotides, the CDR3 is TGTGCCAGCAGCTTTGTGACAGGCGGGGATACGCAGTATTTT.

The chain carries TRBV5-4 and TRBJ2-6; D unresolved. The CDR3 loop spans 16 amino acids. Germline V CDR1 and CDR2: SGHNT, YYREEE (reference sequence). Trimming stripped 0 bases from V and 0 bases from J, with 7 bases between. CDR3 DNA sequence: TGTGCCAGCAGCTTGGGACACGTCTCTGGGGCCAACGTCCTGACTTTC. Translating gives CASSLGHVSGANVLTF.

Worth noting for this clone: Additional DNA sequences in this sample encode the identical CDR3. This chain joins TRBV18 and TRBJ1-1; D is perhaps TRBD1 (6 bases). Germline lookup yields CDR1 KGHSH and CDR2 LQKENI. The V end lost 4 bases, the J end lost 1 base, and 7 bases lay between the germline ends. This CDR3 spans 13 amino acids. As DNA, the CDR3 is TGTGCCAGCTCACGACAGGAGAACACTGAAGCTTTCTTT. It codes for CASSRQENTEAFF.

The chain carries TRBV3-1 (or the pseudogene TRBV3-2) and TRBJ2-5; D might be TRBD2 (6 bases). From germline, CDR1 is LGHDT and CDR2 YNNKEL (reference sequence). Trimming cost V 1 base and J 7 bases, with 13 bases left between them. The CDR3 has 14 amino acids. The chain's CDR3 is CASSQGRGDVTQYF. The CDR3 DNA reads TGTGCCAGCAGCCAAGGGAGGGGCGATGTGACCCAGTACTTC.

CDR3: CASSHGTGLTYEQYF. CDR3 DNA sequence: TGCGCCAGCAGCCACGGCACAGGGTTGACCTACGAGCAGTACTTC. The rearrangement joins TRBV4-3 to TRBJ2-7; weak D call: TRBD1 (6 bases). The germline V gene has CDR1 LGHNA and CDR2 YSLEER. There are 15 residues in the CDR3. V was pared by 3 bases and J by 2 bases, with 14 bases between.

The chain has TRBV19 and TRBJ1-1; 8 bases align to TRBD1. Germline V gene data show CDR1 as LNHDA and CDR2 as SQIVND (reference sequence). Losses at the gene ends were 5 bases for V and 1 base for J; bases not matched to a gene: 6. The CDR3 length is 15 residues. CDR3 region: CASSFTGQANTEAFF. CDR3 nucleotides: TGTGCCAGTAGTTTTACGGGACAGGCGAACACTGAAGCTTTCTTT.

The chain combines TRBV10-3 with TRBJ1-4; no reliable D call. The CDR3 has 14 amino acids. The germline gives CDR1 ENHRY, CDR2 SYGVKD. Trimming cost V 2 bases and J 8 bases, with 12 bases left between them. The CDR3 sequence is CAISEGREGEKLFF. Written as DNA, the CDR3 is TGTGCCATCAGTGAGGGGAGGGAGGGCGAAAAACTGTTTTTT.

V gene TRBV20-1 combines with J gene TRBJ1-3; a possible D gene is TRBD1 (6 bases). V was clipped by 3 bases and J by 6 bases, with 15 bases between them. Germline CDR1 reads DFQATT; CDR2 reads SNEGSKA (reference sequence). The CDR3 contains 14 residues. For the CDR3, the DNA is TGCAGTGCTAGTTTTGGACAGAGTGAAAACACCATATATTTT. Amino acids: CSASFGQSENTIYF.

CDR3: CASRISTGNTEAFF. In nucleotides, the CDR3 is TGTGCCAGCAGGATTTCGACAGGGAACACTGAAGCTTTCTTT. This rearrangement joins TRBV6-5 to TRBJ1-1, with a possible D match to TRBD1 (6 bases). CDR1 MNHEY and CDR2 SVGAGI come from the germline V gene. The germline V and J ends were trimmed by 6 bases and 1 base, with 12 bases remaining between them. The CDR3 is 14 amino acids.

The rearrangement uses TRBV18 and TRBJ2-3; 10 bases match TRBD1. The trim removed 3 bases at V and 5 bases at J, leaving 8 bases unmatched. Germline V lookup: CDR1 KGHSH, CDR2 LQKENI. The CDR3 spans 16 residues. Written as DNA, the CDR3 is TGTGCCAGCTCACCTCTTGACTGGACAGGGGGAGATACGCAGTATTTT. Translated, it gives CASSPLDWTGGDTQYF.

This clone was found many times. CDR3 sequence reads: CASSLGNSGREETQYF. The CDR3 bases are TGCGCCAGCAGCTTGGGTAATAGCGGGAGGGAAGAGACCCAGTACTTC. The V gene is TRBV5-1, the J gene TRBJ2-5; 11 bases map to TRBD2. V shed 0 bases and J 3 bases; nucleotides not matched to a gene: 4. The CDR3 is 16 residues long. CDR1 is SGHRS, CDR2 YFSETQ, per germline.

This chain joins TRBV5-4 and TRBJ2-5; D gene unclear. Germline V gene lookup returns CDR1 SGHNT and CDR2 YYREEE (reference sequence). V was trimmed by 3 bases and J by 1 base, leaving 7 bases between them. The CDR3 consists of 13 residues. As DNA, the CDR3 is TGTGCCAGCAGCTGGCCCTTCCAAGAGACCCAGTACTTC. Encoded protein: CASSWPFQETQYF. Filled out from reference TRBV5-4 and TRBJ2-5, the complete variable domain reads ETGVTQSPTHLIKTRGQQVTLRCSSQSGHNTVSWYQQALGQGPQFIFQYYREEENGRGNFPPRFSGLQFPNYSSELNVNALELDDSALYLCASSWPFQETQYFGPGTRLLVL.

The chain links TRBV7-2 to TRBJ2-1; D is possibly TRBD1 (5 bases). Trimming cost V 5 bases and J 10 bases, with 12 bases left between them. This CDR3 contains 12 residues. The germline V gene encodes CDR1 SGHTA and CDR2 FQGNSA. CDR3: CASSKVSGEQFF. Here the CDR3 DNA reads TGTGCCAGCAGCAAGGTTTCAGGGGAGCAGTTCTTC.

The chain has TRBV10-3 and TRBJ2-7; D is possibly TRBD2 (6 bases). The germline V and J ends were trimmed by 7 bases and 4 bases, with 20 bases remaining between them. Germline loops: CDR1 ENHRY, CDR2 SYGVKD. The length of the CDR3 is 15 residues. CDR3 nucleotides: TGTGCCATCACCCCGGGACTCCGTAGATCTTACGAGCAGTACTTC. This sequence encodes CAITPGLRRSYEQYF.